Presented here are 25 T cell receptor beta chains from one specimen sequenced in a study of CD8 T cells in ankylosing spondylitis (dated by TCRdb to the late 2010s). The library was built by means of 5' RACE. Sequencing took place on an Illumina HiSeq 2500. The raw public data were reprocessed by TCRdb itself: fastp quality trimming at Q25, MiXCR clonotype calling, in-frame beta chains only. Records with the same CDR3 protein are collapsed into one entry carrying the most frequent genes and DNA. This sample comprises some 220,000 distinct CDR3 sequences, 10% to 13% of them detected only once. Jointly, the top ten make up about 2.5% of the sample. Sequencing was performed on blood, either unsorted or a sorted T cell fraction (not recorded which). The receptors derive from a male donor with ankylosing spondylitis or in good health (not recorded which).

This clonotype was seen repeatedly, ten times or more. This rearrangement joins TRBV21-1 to TRBJ2-7; TRBD1, the D gene given by the table, was not confirmed from the DNA. TRBV21-1 represents a pseudogene. CDR3 length equals 16 residues. This CDR3 reads CARAPMGDAGSYEQYF. CDR3 DNA sequence: TGTGCCAGAGCTCCGATGGGGGACGCCGGTTCCTACGAGCAGTACTTC.

This clonotype showed up many times. This chain connects TRBV18 to TRBJ2-2; TRBD1 aligns across 9 bases. Germline CDR1 KGHSH, CDR2 LQKENI. V trimming: 5 bases; J trimming: 5 bases; junction bases outside the gene matches: 6. The CDR3 contains 15 residues. DNA of the CDR3: TGTGCCAGCTCAACTGGGACAGGGAAAACCGGGGAGCTGTTTTTT. Residues: CASSTGTGKTGELFF.

This clonotype was counted at least ten times. This chain connects TRBV3-1 to TRBJ2-1; TRBD1 matches at 10 bases. The CDR3 has 16 residues. The germline CDR1 and CDR2 sequences are LGHDT and YNNKEL (reference sequence). Germline trimming cut 4 bases from V and 2 bases from J; bases unmatched to any gene: 5. CDR3 protein: CASSPWTGGTYNEQFF. The CDR3 bases are TGTGCCAGCAGCCCCTGGACAGGGGGGACCTACAATGAGCAGTTCTTC.

The rearrangement links TRBV7-9 to TRBJ2-3, with no clear D. Germline values: CDR1 SEHNR, CDR2 FQNEAQ (reference sequence). The CDR3 is made up of 13 amino acids. Deletions cut 7 bases from V and 4 bases from J, with 12 bases between. The CDR3 loop is CASTYRGADTQYF. The CDR3 DNA sequence: TGTGCCAGCACATATCGTGGGGCAGATACGCAGTATTTT.

There are many counts of this clonotype. V is TRBV5-1 and J is TRBJ1-1, with TRBD1 matching over 8 bases. The ends lost 4 bases at V and 0 bases at J; junction bases unmatched: 8. CDR1 is SGHRS, CDR2 YFSETQ, per germline. The CDR3 is made up of 16 amino acids. In nucleotides, the CDR3 is TGCGCCAGCAGCCGGACAGGGAAGGAAATGAACACTGAAGCTTTCTTT. It encodes CASSRTGKEMNTEAFF.

For this clonotype: A much larger clone differs from this one at a single base, so this may be a read error. The gene calls are TRBV12-5 and TRBJ2-1; 8 bases map to TRBD2. Germline V lookup: CDR1 LGHNT, CDR2 FRNRAP. This CDR3 is built from 15 residues. The CDR3 DNA is TGTGCTGGTGGTTTGTTAGCGGGACCACCCAATGAGCAGTTCTTC. Translation gives CAGGLLAGPPNEQFF.

This clonotype was seen ten or more times. V gene TRBV7-2 combines with J gene TRBJ2-1, with 11 bases identical to TRBD2. The CDR3 totals 17 residues. Germline V lookup: CDR1 SGHTA, CDR2 FQGNSA. V trimming: 1 base; J trimming: 4 bases; junction bases outside the gene matches: 6. The DNA of the CDR3 is TGTGCCAGCAGCTTAGGCCCTAGCGGGGGGCCATACAATGAGCAGTTCTTC. Its translation is CASSLGPSGGPYNEQFF.

This clonotype was seen once. The chain combines TRBV28 with TRBJ2-3; D unresolved. CDR1 and CDR2 (germline): MDHEN, SYDVKM. The CDR3 is made up of 13 amino acids. Trimming stripped 6 bases from V and 1 base from J, with 8 bases between. The CDR3 region has the DNA TGTGCCAGCAGACTCCTCGGCACAGATACGCAGTATTTT. Translated, it gives CASRLLGTDTQYF.

Ten or more counts support this clonotype. The gene calls are TRBV5-1 and TRBJ2-1, with 8 nucleotides matching TRBD1. V shed 3 bases, J shed 8 bases, and the junction held 10 bases outside the gene matches. CDR3 length: 15 residues. Germline V lookup: CDR1 SGHRS, CDR2 YFSETQ. The DNA for the CDR3 is TGCGCCAGCAGCTCGACTCTAGACAGGGGACATGAGCAGTTCTTC. Its translation is CASSSTLDRGHEQFF.

The V gene is TRBV7-2, the J gene TRBJ2-3; 12 bases match TRBD2. The ends lost 3 bases at V and 4 bases at J; junction bases unmatched: 8. There are 17 residues in the CDR3. Germline CDR1 reads SGHTA; CDR2 reads FQGNSA. CDR3 residues: CASSLATSGSPPDTQYF. The CDR3 coding sequence is TGTGCCAGCAGCTTGGCGACTAGCGGGAGTCCCCCAGATACGCAGTATTTT.

The J gene is TRBJ1-1, the V gene TRBV2; D unclear. The germline CDR1 and CDR2 sequences are SNHLY and FYNNEI. This CDR3 is 12 amino acids long. The ends were cut back, 4 bases at V and 10 bases at J, with 13 bases in the middle. As DNA, the CDR3 is TGTGCCAGCAGTGTTTTCGGTGGATCAGCTTTCTTT. Its protein product is CASSVFGGSAFF.

This clonotype was detected many times. The chain is built from TRBV14 and TRBJ2-1; 9 nucleotides match TRBD2. Looked up from germline, CDR1 is SGHDN and CDR2 is FVKESK. Germline trimming cut 6 bases from V and 5 bases from J; bases unmatched to any gene: 11. This CDR3 region has 16 residues. The CDR3 nucleotides are TGTGCCAGCAGTCTACTAGCGGGCCAGCGGGACAATGAGCAGTTCTTC. Residues: CASSLLAGQRDNEQFF.

This clonotype was picked up many times. The V gene is TRBV5-1, the J gene TRBJ2-7, with a tentative D call TRBD2 (5 bases). The V end was cut by 4 bases, the J end by 5 bases, with 16 bases between. CDR1 and CDR2 from the germline V gene are SGHRS and YFSETQ. The CDR3 totals 14 residues. CDR3 amino acids: CASSINIREDEQYF. The CDR3 DNA is TGCGCCAGCAGCATTAACATCCGGGAAGACGAGCAGTACTTC.

This clonotype was seen many times. The chain is built from TRBV6-1 and TRBJ2-3, with 7 bases that match TRBD2. The CDR3 contains 16 residues. Germline V gene sequence: CDR1 MNHNS, CDR2 SASEGT. Unmatched junction bases numbered 7, after V lost 2 bases and J lost 2 bases. The CDR3 protein is CASSESSGEHTDTQYF. CDR3 sequence (DNA): TGTGCCAGCAGTGAATCCAGCGGGGAGCACACAGATACGCAGTATTTT.

At least ten counts were recorded for this clonotype. V usage is TRBV12-3 or TRBV12-4 and J usage is TRBJ2-7, with a possible D match to TRBD1 (6 bases). The CDR3 has 14 amino acids. V lost 6 bases to trimming and J lost 1 base, with 13 bases between them. The CDR3 is CASRLTGPSYEQYF. The CDR3 nucleotides are TGTGCCAGCAGATTGACAGGACCATCCTACGAGCAGTACTTC.

The rearrangement joins TRBV7-2 to TRBJ1-3, with a tentative D call TRBD1 (5 bases). The CDR3 has 14 amino acids. CDR1 is SGHTA, CDR2 FQGNSA, per germline. Trimming took 8 bases from V and 0 from J, leaving 11 bases between them. The CDR3 region is CASRGGVSGNTIYF. The DNA of the CDR3 is TGTGCCAGCCGGGGGGGGGTCTCTGGAAACACCATATATTTT.

This clonotype has a handful of counts. This chain joins TRBV11-3 and TRBJ1-1; D uncertain. CDR3 length equals 16 residues. Germline values: CDR1 SGHNT, CDR2 YENEEA. Trimming pared 0 bases from V and 0 bases from J, leaving 11 bases between. CDR3 in DNA: TGTGCCAGCAGCTTAGATCTGGGAGGCATGAACACTGAAGCTTTCTTT. Its translation is CASSLDLGGMNTEAFF.

The chain recombines TRBV7-2 with TRBJ1-2, with D possibly being TRBD1 (6 bases). The CDR3 covers 15 residues. Trimming stripped 5 bases from V and 3 bases from J, with 16 bases between. CDR1 and CDR2 from the germline V gene are SGHTA and FQGNSA. The CDR3 DNA is TGTGCCAGCAGCACGCGGGACACAACCCACTATGGCTACACCTTC. It encodes CASSTRDTTHYGYTF.

This clonotype was seen many times. The rearrangement joins TRBV4-2 to TRBJ2-3; TRBD2 matches 8 bases. The CDR3 spans 15 residues. Germline V gene sequence: CDR1 LGHNA, CDR2 YNFKEQ. Trimming at V came to 0 bases and at J to 5 bases, leaving 4 bases not matched to a gene. CDR3 region: CASSQEQRGKDTQYF. CDR3 DNA sequence: TGTGCCAGCAGCCAAGAACAGCGGGGGAAAGATACGCAGTATTTT.

This clonotype was counted ten times or more. The genes are TRBV29-1 and TRBJ1-4; TRBD1 agrees at 7 bases. This CDR3 region has 13 residues. The V gene's germline CDR1 is SQVTM and CDR2 ANQGSEA. The CDR3 reads CSATGVANEKLFF. CDR3 nucleotide sequence: TGCAGTGCCACAGGGGTGGCTAATGAAAAACTGTTTTTT.

In its sample, this clonotype was seen many times. The V call is TRBV2, the J call TRBJ2-1; 7 positions agree with TRBD2. The CDR3 length is 15 residues. Germline V lookup: CDR1 SNHLY, CDR2 FYNNEI. J lost 6 bases, V lost 7 bases, and 12 bases had no gene match. CDR3 DNA: TGTGCCAGCACGATCAAGGTAGCGGGCCTCAATGAGCAGTTCTTC. Amino acid sequence: CASTIKVAGLNEQFF.

The chain combines TRBV7-9 with TRBJ1-1; TRBD1 matches at 7 bases. V lost 6 bases to trimming and J lost 2 bases; unmatched junction nucleotides: 6. The CDR3 has 14 amino acids. CDR1 is SEHNR, CDR2 FQNEAQ, per germline (reference sequence). CDR3: CASRGRGPNTEAFF. CDR3 DNA: TGTGCCAGCAGGGGGAGGGGGCCTAACACTGAAGCTTTCTTT.

This sequence joins TRBV7-9 and TRBJ1-1; D remains ambiguous. CDR1 is SEHNR and CDR2 is FQNEAQ in the germline V gene (reference sequence). The CDR3 covers 14 residues. Deletions cut 5 bases from V and 0 bases from J, with 10 bases between. In DNA form, the CDR3 reads TGTGCCAGCAGCCCAAGGGCCTTGAACACTGAAGCTTTCTTT. This sequence encodes CASSPRALNTEAFF.

Of note for this clonotype: This could be a read error, since a much larger clone is one nucleotide away. V usage is TRBV11-3 and J usage is TRBJ1-1, with D possibly being TRBD1 (5 bases). This CDR3 has 13 residues. Germline V gives CDR1 SGHNT, CDR2 YENEEA. Written as DNA, the CDR3 is TGTGTCAGCAGAGGGACGGGGAACACTGAAGCTTTCTTT. This sequence encodes CVSRGTGNTEAFF.

This clonotype was picked up many times. The gene calls are TRBV20-1 and TRBJ2-1; D is perhaps TRBD2 (5 bases). Germline V lookup: CDR1 DFQATT, CDR2 SNEGSKA (reference sequence). Trimming stripped 8 bases from V and 5 bases from J, with 16 bases between. The CDR3 covers 13 residues. The CDR3 nucleotides read TGCAGTTTACTTAAAACTAGAGACAATGAGCAGTTCTTC. Protein sequence: CSLLKTRDNEQFF.